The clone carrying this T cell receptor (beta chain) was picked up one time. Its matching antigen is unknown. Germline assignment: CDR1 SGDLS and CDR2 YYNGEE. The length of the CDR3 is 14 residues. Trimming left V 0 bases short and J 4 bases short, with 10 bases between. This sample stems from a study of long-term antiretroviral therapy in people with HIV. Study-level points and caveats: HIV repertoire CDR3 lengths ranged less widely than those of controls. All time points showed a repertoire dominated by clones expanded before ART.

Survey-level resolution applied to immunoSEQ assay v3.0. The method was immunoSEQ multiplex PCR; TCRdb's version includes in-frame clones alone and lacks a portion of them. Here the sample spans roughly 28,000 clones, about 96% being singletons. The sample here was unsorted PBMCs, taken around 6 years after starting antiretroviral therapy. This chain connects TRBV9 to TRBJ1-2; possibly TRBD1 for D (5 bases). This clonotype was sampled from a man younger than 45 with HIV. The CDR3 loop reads CASSVDPGAYGYTF. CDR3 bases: TGTGCCAGCAGCGTAGATCCCGGGGCCTATGGCTACACCTTC.